The 27 T cell receptor beta chains reported below all come from one sample, sequenced in a study of blood T cell repertoires in COVID-19. The protocol was immunoSEQ multiplex PCR, while the TCRdb copy is restricted to in-frame clones and leaves out a portion. The repertoire has 140,000 or so clones, approximately 88% of them found once; the top ten carry roughly 10%. The sample consisted of peripheral blood. These TCRs come from a man aged 55 to 70 with active or convalescent COVID-19.

This chain uses TRBV3-1 (or the pseudogene TRBV3-2) with TRBJ1-5; TRBD1 matches 8 bases. The CDR3 totals 14 residues. With V trimmed by 0 bases and J by 7 bases, 2 bases remained unmatched. CDR1 is LGHDT and CDR2 is YNNKEL in the germline V gene (reference sequence). CDR3 sequence: CASSQDRGLQPQHF. CDR3 nucleotides: TGTGCCAGCAGCCAAGACAGGGGGCTGCAGCCCCAGCATTTT.

This chain connects TRBV10-2 to TRBJ2-7, with 8 positions matching TRBD2. The CDR3 extends over 15 amino acids. The trim removed 3 bases at V and 3 bases at J, leaving 7 bases unmatched. In germline, CDR1 is WSHSY, CDR2 SAAADI. CDR3 bases: TGCGCCAGCAGTGAAAGAGCGGGAGAAAACTACGAGCAGTACTTC. Translating gives CASSERAGENYEQYF.

The chain links TRBV4-1 to TRBJ1-2; D call uncertain. Germline V gene sequence: CDR1 MGHRA, CDR2 YSYEKL. CDR3 length: 14 amino acids. V lost 1 base, J lost 7 bases, and 13 bases lay in between. CDR3 DNA sequence: TGCGCCAGCAGCCAAGCAGGACTCAGACCTGGCTACACCTTC. Amino acids: CASSQAGLRPGYTF.

The chain couples TRBV5-4 to TRBJ2-2, with TRBD1 matching over 11 bases. From germline, CDR1 is SGHNT and CDR2 YYREEE (reference sequence). Germline trimming cut 0 bases from V and 6 bases from J; bases unmatched to any gene: 4. The CDR3 contains 16 residues. CDR3 in DNA: TGTGCCAGCAGCTTGGCCCCGGACAGGGGGCCCGGGGAGCTGTTTTTT. Translation gives CASSLAPDRGPGELFF.

The chain carries TRBV5-5 and TRBJ2-1; 12 bases agree with TRBD2. The ends lost 5 bases at V and 2 bases at J; junction bases unmatched: 8. Germline CDR1 SGHKS, CDR2 YYEKEE (reference sequence). The CDR3 spans 17 residues. In DNA, the CDR3 is TGTGCCAGCAGTATGGCTCCTAGCGGGAGGGCCTACAATGAGCAGTTCTTC. The encoded protein is CASSMAPSGRAYNEQFF.

The chain is built from TRBV5-4 and TRBJ2-7, with D possibly matching TRBD2 (6 bases). The CDR3 runs to 14 residues. Trimming left V 0 bases short and J 10 bases short, with 17 bases between. Germline assignment: CDR1 SGHNT and CDR2 YYREEE (reference sequence). The CDR3, as DNA: TGTGCCAGCAGCTTGGCGGGACTCGGGAGTGTACAGTACTTC. Encoded protein: CASSLAGLGSVQYF.

This clone was recorded only once. The V and J genes are TRBV7-2 and TRBJ2-7; a possible D gene is TRBD1 (5 bases). The CDR3 totals 14 residues. Germline-derived CDR1 and CDR2 are SGHTA and FQGNSA. V gave up 3 bases and J gave up 0 bases, with 9 bases separating them. The CDR3 DNA reads as TGTGCCAGCAGCTTGCAGGGAACCTCCTACGAGCAGTACTTC. Protein sequence: CASSLQGTSYEQYF.

This clone turned up a few times. V and J are TRBV6-5 and TRBJ1-2; D perhaps matches TRBD1 (6 bases). This CDR3 spans 13 amino acids. V gave up 5 bases and J gave up 6 bases, with 13 bases separating them. The V gene's germline CDR1 is MNHEY and CDR2 SVGAGI. As DNA, the CDR3 is TGTGCCAGCAGTCGTAACAGGGTTAATGGCTACACCTTC. This translates into CASSRNRVNGYTF.

The chain employs TRBV6-1 and TRBJ1-4; D remains ambiguous. Trimming shortened V by 3 bases and J by 6 bases, and 14 bases separated the two germline ends. CDR1 is MNHNS and CDR2 is SASEGT in the germline V gene. This CDR3 has 15 amino acids. CDR3 protein: CASSDAGAPHEKLFF. The CDR3 DNA follows: TGTGCCAGCAGTGATGCCGGAGCACCCCATGAAAAACTGTTTTTT.

This clone showed up just once. The rearrangement joins TRBV19 to TRBJ1-4; D is uncertain. Deletions cut 3 bases from V and 8 bases from J, with 10 bases between. This CDR3 comprises 13 residues. Germline CDR1 LNHDA, CDR2 SQIVND (reference sequence). The CDR3 DNA reads TGTGCCAGTAGTATGGGCCGAAACGAAAAACTGTTTTTT. Its protein is CASSMGRNEKLFF. The full variable domain, rest sourced from reference TRBV19 and TRBJ1-4, is DGGITQSPKYLFRKEGQNVTLSCEQNLNHDAMYWYRQDPGQGLRLIYYSQIVNDFQKGDIAEGYSVSREKKESFPLTVTSAQKNPTAFYLCASSMGRNEKLFFGSGTQLSVL.

This clone has only one observation. The chain is built from TRBV19 and TRBJ2-2; 10 bases are shared with TRBD2. The V gene's germline CDR1 is LNHDA and CDR2 SQIVND (reference sequence). The CDR3 sequence is 16 residues long. The J segment lost 7 bases and the V segment lost 9 bases, leaving 14 bases of the junction unmatched. CDR3 nucleotide sequence: TGTGCCAGCAAACCGAAGCGGGAGGGCCTACGCGGGGAGCTGTTTTTT. Translated, it gives CASKPKREGLRGELFF.

This clone was picked up one time. J is TRBJ1-3 and V is TRBV28; no clear D gene. Trimming removed 3 bases at V and 0 bases at J, with 9 bases between. Germline V gene data show CDR1 as MDHEN and CDR2 as SYDVKM. The CDR3 totals 15 residues. As DNA, the CDR3 is TGTGCCAGCAGTTTGGTCGGGAACTCTGGAAACACCATATATTTT. This codes for CASSLVGNSGNTIYF.

The chain carries TRBV7-3 and TRBJ2-7, with 9 bases matching TRBD2. Trimming cost V 1 base and J 7 bases; bases outside gene matches: 8. This CDR3 has 15 amino acids. The germline V gene encodes CDR1 SGHTA and CDR2 FQGTGA. CDR3 amino acids: CASSLRGTSREEQYF. CDR3 nucleotides: TGTGCCAGCAGCTTAAGAGGGACTAGCCGGGAGGAGCAGTACTTC. Together with reference TRBV7-3 and TRBJ2-7, the CDR3 gives the full variable domain: GAGVSQTPSNKVTEKGKYVELRCDPISGHTALYWYRQSLGQGPEFLIYFQGTGAADDSGLPNDRFFAVRPEGSVSTLKIQRTERGDSAVYLCASSLRGTSREEQYFGPGTRLTVT.

V is TRBV9 and J is TRBJ1-3; 9 nucleotides line up with TRBD1. Germline V CDR1 and CDR2: SGDLS, YYNGEE. J gave up 2 bases and V 0 bases, and 6 bases lay outside the gene matches. This CDR3 contains 17 residues. CDR3 sequence: CASSVGGTGRPGNTIYF. The CDR3 coding sequence is TGTGCCAGCAGCGTAGGGGGGACAGGGCGCCCTGGAAACACCATATATTTT.

This chain joins TRBV27 and TRBJ2-2, with 7 positions matching TRBD2. The germline CDR1 and CDR2 sequences are MNHEY and SMNVEV (reference sequence). Trimming cost V 7 bases and J 6 bases; bases outside gene matches: 11. The CDR3 covers 15 residues. In DNA form, the CDR3 reads TGTGCCAGCATCCGAACCGGGGGGAAGGCCGGGGAGCTGTTTTTT. Translation: CASIRTGGKAGELFF.

J is TRBJ2-3 and V is TRBV7-3, with TRBD1 matching 8 bases. This CDR3 contains 17 residues. Germline-derived CDR1 and CDR2 are SGHTA and FQGTGA. V lost 0 bases and J lost 2; bases outside the gene matches: 7. This CDR3 reads CASSLTMAGGLTDTQYF. In nucleotides, the CDR3 is TGTGCCAGCAGCTTAACCATGGCAGGGGGCCTCACAGATACGCAGTATTTT. Using reference TRBV7-3 and TRBJ2-3 for the parts outside the CDR3, the full variable domain is GAGVSQTPSNKVTEKGKYVELRCDPISGHTALYWYRQSLGQGPEFLIYFQGTGAADDSGLPNDRFFAVRPEGSVSTLKIQRTERGDSAVYLCASSLTMAGGLTDTQYFGPGTRLTVL.

The CDR3 sequence is CASRGRSYEQYF. Written as DNA, the CDR3 is TGTGCCAGCAGGGGGCGGTCCTACGAGCAGTACTTC. This rearrangement joins TRBV12-3 or TRBV12-4 to TRBJ2-7; perhaps TRBD1 as D (5 bases). The CDR3 loop spans 12 amino acids. With 6 bases removed from V and 1 base from J, the gap between germline ends came to 7 bases.

The V call is TRBV9, the J call TRBJ1-6; TRBD1 matches at 7 bases. The CDR3 extends over 14 amino acids. Germline CDR1 and CDR2: SGDLS and YYNGEE. The V segment lost 0 bases and the J segment 10 bases; nucleotides outside the gene matches: 4. The CDR3 spells CASSVEGGGSPLHF. The CDR3 DNA reads as TGTGCCAGCAGCGTAGAAGGGGGCGGGTCACCCCTCCACTTT.

This chain joins TRBV5-1 and TRBJ2-3; 7 positions agree with TRBD2. V dropped 1 base and J dropped 2; count of bases not matched to a gene: 7. The CDR3 is 16 residues long. Germline CDR1 and CDR2: SGHRS and YFSETQ. CDR3 nucleotide sequence: TGCGCCAGCAGCTTGCCTAGCGGAACAGACACAGATACGCAGTATTTT. Translation gives CASSLPSGTDTDTQYF.

The chain carries TRBV24-1 and TRBJ1-2, with a tentative D call TRBD1 (6 bases). The CDR3 consists of 15 residues. The germline gives CDR1 KGHDR, CDR2 SFDVKD. Trimming cost V 4 bases and J 0 bases, with 11 bases left between them. CDR3 amino acids: CATSELQGPNYGYTF. In DNA form, the CDR3 reads TGTGCCACCAGTGAATTACAGGGTCCTAACTATGGCTACACCTTC.

This rearrangement joins TRBV28 to TRBJ1-1; D remains ambiguous. This CDR3 contains 11 residues. Trimming removed 6 bases from V and 1 base from J, with 3 bases in between. CDR1 MDHEN and CDR2 SYDVKM come from the germline V gene. Here the CDR3 DNA reads TGTGCCAGCAGCTGGAACACTGAAGCTTTCTTT. It specifies CASSWNTEAFF.

This chain connects TRBV12-3 or TRBV12-4 to TRBJ1-2; D is ambiguous. The CDR3 covers 12 residues. Deletions cut 6 bases from V and 0 bases from J, with 5 bases between. CDR3 amino acids: CASRLANYGYTF. In DNA form, the CDR3 reads TGTGCCAGCAGACTAGCTAACTATGGCTACACCTTC.

This chain joins TRBV11-2 and TRBJ2-7, with 10 bases identical to TRBD1. The CDR3 is 14 amino acids. V shed 6 bases, J shed 5 bases, and the junction held 7 bases outside the gene matches. In germline, CDR1 is SGHAT, CDR2 FQNNGV. CDR3 in amino acids: CASSSVTGGNEQYF. DNA of the CDR3: TGTGCCAGCAGTTCCGTGACAGGGGGCAACGAGCAGTACTTC.

This sequence joins TRBV18 and TRBJ2-7, with a weak D call TRBD1 (6 bases). Trimming cost V 3 bases and J 1 base, with 10 bases left between them. The length of the CDR3 is 14 residues. Germline CDR1 KGHSH, CDR2 LQKENI. The chain's CDR3 is CASSPGQQSYEQYF. DNA of the CDR3: TGTGCCAGCTCACCCGGACAGCAATCCTACGAGCAGTACTTC.

The rearrangement links TRBV9 to TRBJ1-5, with 7 bases lining up with TRBD1. From germline, CDR1 is SGDLS and CDR2 YYNGEE. V lost 4 bases to trimming and J lost 6 bases; unmatched junction nucleotides: 4. CDR3 length: 13 amino acids. The CDR3 loop is CASSSTGIQPQHF. For the CDR3, the DNA is TGTGCCAGCAGCTCGACAGGGATTCAGCCCCAGCATTTT.

A remark on this clone: Other nucleotide sequences from this sample produce the same CDR3. This chain links TRBV19 with TRBJ2-3; no firm D call. The CDR3 has 14 residues. Looked up from germline, CDR1 is LNHDA and CDR2 is SQIVND (reference sequence). V shed 1 base and J shed 1 base, with 6 bases lying between them. Written as DNA, the CDR3 is TGTGCCAGTAGTATAGGGCAGGGCACAGATACGCAGTATTTT. It codes for CASSIGQGTDTQYF.

The V and J genes are TRBV15 and TRBJ1-6; weak D call: TRBD1 (5 bases). The germline V gene encodes CDR1 LNHNV and CDR2 YYDKDF (reference sequence). This CDR3 is built from 14 residues. V was cut by 2 bases and J by 10 bases, with 12 bases left in between. CDR3 in DNA: TGTGCCACCAGCAGAACTATAGGGGAATCACCCCTCCACTTT. It specifies CATSRTIGESPLHF.